Shown below are 21 T cell receptor beta chains from a single sample sequenced in a study of blood T cell repertoires in COVID-19. Sequenced by immunoSEQ multiplex PCR; TCRdb stores in-frame clones only, minus some. The sample contains approximately 300,000 clones, around 89% of which appear only once. The sequencing input was peripheral blood. The source of these receptors is a young man with acute or convalescent COVID-19.

The chain uses TRBV5-6 and TRBJ1-3, with D uncertain. V was trimmed by 4 bases and J by 2 bases, leaving 16 bases between them. The length of the CDR3 is 16 residues. In germline, CDR1 is SGHDT, CDR2 YYEEEE. The CDR3 protein is CASSPWEGGAGNTIYF. CDR3 coding DNA: TGTGCCAGCAGCCCATGGGAGGGCGGAGCTGGAAACACCATATATTTT. The variable domain in full, with the rest retrieved from reference TRBV5-6 and TRBJ1-3, is DAGVTQSPTHLIKTRGQQVTLRCSPKSGHDTVSWYQQALGQGPQFIFQYYEEEERQRGNFPDRFSGHQFPNYSSELNVNALLLGDSALYLCASSPWEGGAGNTIYFGEGSWLTVV.

The chain links TRBV2 to TRBJ1-2; 9 positions agree with TRBD1. The J segment lost 8 bases and the V segment lost 6 bases, leaving 7 bases of the junction unmatched. This CDR3 contains 13 residues. Looked up from germline, CDR1 is SNHLY and CDR2 is FYNNEI. CDR3 amino acids: CASSVGTGSGYTF. CDR3 coding DNA: TGTGCCAGCAGCGTGGGGACAGGGAGCGGCTACACCTTC.

The chain has TRBV19 and TRBJ1-2; 9 nucleotides line up with TRBD1. Germline V gene sequence: CDR1 LNHDA, CDR2 SQIVND (reference sequence). This CDR3 has 15 residues. Germline trimming cut 5 bases from V and 1 base from J; bases unmatched to any gene: 5. CDR3: CASSHPGQGNYGYTF. DNA for the CDR3: TGTGCCAGTAGTCATCCGGGACAGGGTAACTATGGCTACACCTTC.

The CDR3 here is CSVEDDRRIGYTF. The CDR3 DNA sequence: TGCAGCGTTGAAGATGACAGGCGAATTGGCTACACCTTC. The chain has TRBV29-1 and TRBJ1-2; possible D gene TRBD1, 6 bases. The germline gives CDR1 SQVTM, CDR2 ANQGSEA. Trimming removed 0 bases at V and 7 bases at J, with 12 bases between. The CDR3 totals 13 residues.

The chain is built from TRBV28 and TRBJ1-2; tentative D call: TRBD1 (5 bases). The CDR3 loop spans 15 amino acids. Germline CDR1 reads MDHEN; CDR2 reads SYDVKM. V lost 5 bases to trimming and J lost 5 bases, with 18 bases between them. CDR3 sequence: CASSLLKRGGYGYTF. The CDR3 DNA sequence: TGTGCCAGCAGTCTTCTGAAGAGGGGAGGTTATGGCTACACCTTC.

This chain uses TRBV11-2 with TRBJ2-1; D perhaps matches TRBD2 (6 bases). This CDR3 has 14 residues. Per the germline V gene, CDR1 is SGHAT and CDR2 is FQNNGV. V lost 4 bases to trimming and J lost 2 bases, with 9 bases between them. The CDR3 here is CASSSRGTYNEQFF. Written as DNA, the CDR3 is TGTGCCAGCAGCTCACGCGGGACCTACAATGAGCAGTTCTTC.

This chain uses TRBV6-5 with TRBJ1-2, with a tentative D call TRBD1 (6 bases). CDR3 size: 13 residues. Germline-derived CDR1 and CDR2 are MNHEY and SVGAGI. Trimming cost V 2 bases and J 7 bases, with 11 bases left between them. CDR3 residues: CASSYEGVGGYTF. The CDR3 DNA sequence: TGTGCCAGCAGTTACGAGGGGGTCGGTGGCTACACCTTC.

The gene calls are TRBV15 and TRBJ1-5; D is unclear. There are 18 residues in the CDR3. Germline lookup yields CDR1 LNHNV and CDR2 YYDKDF (reference sequence). V was shortened by 0 bases and J by 1 base, with 16 bases between the two germline ends. CDR3 residues: CATSRDLSSPGSNQPQHF. The CDR3 region has the DNA TGTGCCACCAGCAGAGATCTGAGCTCACCCGGGAGCAATCAGCCCCAGCATTTT. Full variable domain (missing parts from reference TRBV15 and TRBJ1-5): DAMVIQNPRYQVTQFGKPVTLSCSQTLNHNVMYWYQQKSSQAPKLLFHYYDKDFNNEADTPDNFQSRRPNTSFCFLDIRSPGLGDTAMYLCATSRDLSSPGSNQPQHFGDGTRLSIL.

The V call is TRBV18, the J call TRBJ2-2; D is perhaps TRBD1 (6 bases). Looked up from germline, CDR1 is KGHSH and CDR2 is LQKENI. The CDR3 runs 17 residues. Trimming removed 1 base from V and 5 bases from J, with 17 bases in between. CDR3 residues: CASSPHRAGVGTGELFF. The CDR3, as DNA: TGTGCCAGCTCACCACACCGGGCAGGGGTCGGGACCGGGGAGCTGTTTTTT. Full variable domain (rest looked up from reference TRBV18 and TRBJ2-2): NAGVMQNPRHLVRRRGQEARLRCSPMKGHSHVYWYRQLPEEGLKFMVYLQKENIIDESGMPKERFSAEFPKEGPSILRIQQVVRGDSAAYFCASSPHRAGVGTGELFFGEGSRLTVL.

The V gene is TRBV2, the J gene TRBJ1-5, with TRBD1 identical over 8 bases. Germline V gene sequence: CDR1 SNHLY, CDR2 FYNNEI. The length of the CDR3 is 14 residues. The V gene end was trimmed by 6 bases and the J gene end by 2 bases; junction bases not matched to a gene: 3. The CDR3, as DNA: TGTGCCAGCAGGACAGGGGCGCGCAATCAGCCCCAGCATTTT. Translation: CASRTGARNQPQHF.

This clone occurred many times. The V call is TRBV10-3, the J call TRBJ1-2; TRBD1 might be the D (5 bases). The CDR3 has 13 amino acids. Germline V gene lookup returns CDR1 ENHRY and CDR2 SYGVKD. Trimming removed 2 bases at V and 6 bases at J, with 10 bases between. CDR3 DNA: TGTGCCATCAGTGAGCCGTCACAGGATGGCTACACCTTC. Translated, it gives CAISEPSQDGYTF.

The chain has TRBV7-2 and TRBJ1-6; D is undetermined. The CDR3 length is 15 residues. Germline CDR1 reads SGHTA; CDR2 reads FQGNSA. The germline V and J ends were trimmed by 2 bases and 4 bases, with 9 bases remaining between them. The CDR3 protein is CASSLSESYNSPLHF. In DNA, the CDR3 is TGTGCCAGCAGCTTAAGCGAATCGTATAATTCACCCCTCCACTTT.

The rearrangement links TRBV6-5 to TRBJ2-4; no clear D gene. With 5 bases removed from V and 0 bases from J, the gap between germline ends came to 8 bases. The germline gives CDR1 MNHEY, CDR2 SVGAGI. The CDR3 runs 14 residues. CDR3 bases: TGTGCCAGCAGTACAACGTTAGCCAAAAACATTCAGTACTTC. Its translation: CASSTTLAKNIQYF.

The chain joins TRBV19 to TRBJ2-3, with 12 bases matching TRBD1. Germline CDR1 and CDR2: LNHDA and SQIVND (reference sequence). The CDR3 contains 17 residues. V was clipped by 9 bases and J by 5 bases; unmatched bases: 15. The CDR3 region is CASRRAPGQGAGDTQYF. CDR3 sequence (DNA): TGTGCCAGCCGAAGGGCCCCGGGACAGGGGGCTGGAGATACGCAGTATTTT.

This clone was picked up a small number of times. This chain joins TRBV10-2 and TRBJ2-7, with TRBD2 matching 11 bases. The J segment lost 5 bases and the V segment lost 6 bases, leaving 15 bases of the junction unmatched. The length of the CDR3 is 17 residues. Germline CDR1 is WSHSY and CDR2 is SAAADI. The CDR3 spells CASSAKLAGGPQDEQYF. In DNA, the CDR3 is TGCGCCAGCAGCGCTAAGCTAGCGGGAGGCCCCCAGGACGAGCAGTACTTC.

DNA for the CDR3: TGCAGTGCCTCGCCTAAATCACAAGCTTTCTTT. Its translation is CSASPKSQAFF. The rearrangement links TRBV20-1 to TRBJ1-1; no clear D gene. The V and J ends lost 6 bases and 9 bases respectively, with 14 bases between them. The germline V gene encodes CDR1 DFQATT and CDR2 SNEGSKA (reference sequence). The CDR3 contains 11 residues.

The CDR3 here is CASGLAGGREQYF. For the CDR3, the DNA is TGTGCCAGCGGCCTAGCGGGGGGGCGGGAGCAGTACTTC. V usage is TRBV27 and J usage is TRBJ2-7; TRBD2 agrees at 12 bases. V gave up 8 bases and J gave up 7 bases; unmatched junction bases: 6. The CDR3 contains 13 residues. The V gene's germline CDR1 is MNHEY and CDR2 SMNVEV (reference sequence).

CDR3 bases: TGTGCCAGCACGACAGGGAGGAACACTGAAGCTTTCTTT. As protein: CASTTGRNTEAFF. The rearrangement joins TRBV18 to TRBJ1-1, with 7 bases identical to TRBD1. CDR1 and CDR2 from the germline V gene are KGHSH and LQKENI. Trimming removed 8 bases from V and 1 base from J; junction bases left unmatched: 4. CDR3 size: 13 residues.

This clone was seen once. The genes are TRBV28 and TRBJ1-2; a weak D match, TRBD1 (5 bases). Germline assignment: CDR1 MDHEN and CDR2 SYDVKM. The CDR3 contains 12 residues. With 8 bases removed from V and 4 bases from J, the gap between germline ends came to 11 bases. CDR3 amino acids: CASGDRVYGYTF. The CDR3 coding sequence is TGTGCCAGCGGTGACAGAGTCTATGGCTACACCTTC.

The CDR3 protein is CASERGLFEQYF. The CDR3 nucleotides are TGTGCCAGCGAAAGGGGGCTATTCGAGCAGTACTTC. The rearrangement joins TRBV6-5 to TRBJ2-7, with 7 bases aligning to TRBD1. Germline V gene sequence: CDR1 MNHEY, CDR2 SVGAGI. This CDR3 spans 12 amino acids. V shed 8 bases, J shed 6 bases, and the junction held 7 bases outside the gene matches.

V usage is TRBV7-9 and J usage is TRBJ1-1, with a weak D call TRBD1 (5 bases). The CDR3 extends over 13 amino acids. V lost 3 bases, J lost 3 bases, and 8 bases lay in between. From germline, CDR1 is SEHNR and CDR2 FQNEAQ (reference sequence). The CDR3 coding sequence is TGTGCCAGCAGCTTCACAGGAGACACTGAAGCTTTCTTT. Protein sequence: CASSFTGDTEAFF.